These 29 T cell receptor beta chains share one sample of origin, sequenced in a study of blood T cell repertoires in COVID-19. The data were produced by immunoSEQ multiplex PCR, yet TCRdb's version contains in-frame clones alone and is incomplete. Of about 440,000 clones listed, about 92% are singletons. Sequenced: PBMCs or T cells enriched from blood (not recorded which). Receptors were obtained from a man between 18 and 35 years old who had recovered from COVID-19.

The chain combines TRBV5-1 with TRBJ2-3; D is ambiguous. In germline, CDR1 is SGHRS, CDR2 YFSETQ. The length of the CDR3 is 16 residues. Trimming cost V 0 bases and J 2 bases, with 13 bases left between them. The CDR3 is CASSLGPGKATDTQYF. Here the CDR3 DNA reads TGCGCCAGCAGCTTGGGCCCAGGCAAGGCCACAGATACGCAGTATTTT.

This chain links TRBV25-1 with TRBJ2-1, with 8 nucleotides matching TRBD2. V lost 8 bases, J lost 5 bases, and 8 bases stayed unmatched. This CDR3 contains 14 residues. The germline gives CDR1 MGHDK, CDR2 SYGVNS. The CDR3 coding sequence is TGTGCCAGCGGGGGCACGGGAGGGGACAATGAGCAGTTCTTC. This sequence encodes CASGGTGGDNEQFF. Complete variable domain (other parts from reference TRBV25-1 and TRBJ2-1): EADIYQTPRYLVIGTGKKITLECSQTMGHDKMYWYQQDPGMELHLIHYSYGVNSTEKGDLSSESTVSRIRTEHFPLTLESARPSHTSQYLCASGGTGGDNEQFFGPGTRLTVL.

The chain couples TRBV4-1 to TRBJ1-5; 10 bases fit TRBD1. V lost 1 base, J lost 6 bases, and 6 bases stayed unmatched. The CDR3 sequence is 16 residues long. Looked up from germline, CDR1 is MGHRA and CDR2 is YSYEKL. The CDR3 DNA reads as TGCGCCAGCAGCCAAGGCCCCCGGGACAGGGGTCAGCCCCAGCATTTT. It is translated as CASSQGPRDRGQPQHF.

J is TRBJ1-5 and V is TRBV19; 7 positions agree with TRBD1. Germline trimming cut 5 bases from V and 5 bases from J; bases unmatched to any gene: 9. The length of the CDR3 is 15 residues. The germline CDR1 and CDR2 sequences are LNHDA and SQIVND (reference sequence). The chain's CDR3 is CASSAQTGSHQPQHF. CDR3 coding DNA: TGTGCCAGTAGTGCCCAGACAGGGAGCCATCAGCCCCAGCATTTT.

DNA for the CDR3: TGTGCCAGCAGTTTAAGGGCGGGAGCATACGAGCAGTACTTC. Translated, it gives CASSLRAGAYEQYF. The chain carries TRBV27 and TRBJ2-7, with 7 positions matching TRBD2. The CDR3 extends over 14 amino acids. Germline lookup yields CDR1 MNHEY and CDR2 SMNVEV (reference sequence). The ends lost 2 bases at V and 4 bases at J; junction bases unmatched: 5.

The J gene is TRBJ1-4, the V gene TRBV15, with TRBD1 matching over 8 bases. Germline V lookup: CDR1 LNHNV, CDR2 YYDKDF (reference sequence). The V segment lost 4 bases and the J segment 6 bases; nucleotides outside the gene matches: 1. The CDR3 spans 13 residues. CDR3 in amino acids: CATSTGGDEKLFF. DNA for the CDR3: TGTGCCACCAGCACAGGGGGCGATGAAAAACTGTTTTTT.

This chain uses TRBV5-1 with TRBJ2-5; 11 bases match TRBD2. V was clipped by 5 bases and J by 5 bases; unmatched bases: 17. From germline, CDR1 is SGHRS and CDR2 YFSETQ. The CDR3 is 18 residues long. CDR3 sequence reads: CASSAGLLAGDSQETQYF. CDR3 DNA: TGCGCCAGCAGTGCCGGTTTACTAGCGGGAGACTCACAGGAGACCCAGTACTTC.

This chain connects TRBV21-1 to TRBJ2-7; the listed D gene, TRBD1, was not tested against the DNA. TRBV21-1 counts as a pseudogene. The CDR3 sequence is 13 residues long. The CDR3 protein is CASTTGTGDEQYF. CDR3 DNA sequence: TGTGCCAGCACCACCGGGACAGGGGACGAGCAGTACTTC.

This clone was detected once. The DNA of the CDR3 is TGTGCCAGCAGCTTGAAGGGACAGCTTTTGAGCACAGATACGCAGTATTTT. This gives the protein CASSLKGQLLSTDTQYF. The rearrangement joins TRBV5-5 to TRBJ2-3; 7 bases align to TRBD1. V gave up 1 base and J gave up 0 bases; unmatched junction bases: 8. This CDR3 is 17 amino acids long. Per the germline V gene, CDR1 is SGHKS and CDR2 is YYEKEE (reference sequence).

The gene calls are TRBV24-1 and TRBJ2-2, with D hard to call. Germline V lookup: CDR1 KGHDR, CDR2 SFDVKD. The V gene lost 9 bases and the J gene lost 2 bases, with 9 bases spanning the gap. The CDR3 spans 13 residues. CDR3 sequence (DNA): TGTGCCACCGGCGGTTCTAACACCGGGGAGCTGTTTTTT. Encoded protein: CATGGSNTGELFF.

The genes are TRBV2 and TRBJ1-2; D is perhaps TRBD1 (5 bases). CDR1 and CDR2 from the germline V gene are SNHLY and FYNNEI. V was cut by 2 bases and J by 0 bases, with 13 bases left in between. The CDR3 covers 16 residues. CDR3: CASSERGAGTNYGYTF. The CDR3 coding sequence is TGTGCCAGCAGTGAAAGGGGTGCAGGGACTAACTATGGCTACACCTTC.

The chain recombines TRBV5-6 with TRBJ1-2, with 10 bases identical to TRBD1. The germline V gene encodes CDR1 SGHDT and CDR2 YYEEEE. The CDR3 length is 14 residues. V lost 0 bases and J lost 5; bases outside the gene matches: 1. CDR3 sequence reads: CASSLGDRGYGYTF. The CDR3 DNA sequence: TGTGCCAGCAGCTTGGGGGACAGGGGTTATGGCTACACCTTC.

The V call is TRBV27, the J call TRBJ2-1; TRBD1 is a possible D gene (6 bases). V lost 4 bases to trimming and J lost 3 bases, with 31 bases between them. The germline V gene has CDR1 MNHEY and CDR2 SMNVEV (reference sequence). CDR3 length: 21 residues. In DNA form, the CDR3 reads TGTGCCAGCAGTTCCGCCGACAGGAAGGGCCGGGAAGGGGTTTTCTACAATGAGCAGTTCTTC. Residues: CASSSADRKGREGVFYNEQFF.

Concerning this clone itself: Other DNA sequences in the sample encode the same CDR3. This chain connects TRBV28 to TRBJ1-5; D not certain. Germline CDR1 MDHEN, CDR2 SYDVKM. V was shortened by 3 bases and J by 4 bases, with 4 bases between the two germline ends. The CDR3 length is 12 residues. This chain's CDR3 is CASSLLNQPQHF. CDR3 coding DNA: TGTGCCAGCAGTTTGTTAAATCAGCCCCAGCATTTT.

The V call is TRBV28, the J call TRBJ2-5; D unclear. This CDR3 is built from 13 residues. The germline V gene has CDR1 MDHEN and CDR2 SYDVKM. The V and J ends lost 3 bases and 5 bases respectively, with 10 bases between them. CDR3 bases: TGTGCCAGCAGTTTGGTGCCGCGGGAGACCCAGTACTTC. This gives the protein CASSLVPRETQYF.

V is TRBV18 and J is TRBJ2-2; 14 nucleotides match TRBD2. CDR1 and CDR2 (germline): KGHSH, LQKENI. CDR3 length: 16 amino acids. Trimming removed 1 base from V and 6 bases from J; junction bases left unmatched: 1. The CDR3 loop reads CASSPRTSGRPGELFF. In DNA form, the CDR3 reads TGTGCCAGCTCACCACGGACTAGCGGGAGGCCCGGGGAGCTGTTTTTT.

The chain couples TRBV12-5 to TRBJ1-1; no clear D gene. Germline assignment: CDR1 LGHNT and CDR2 FRNRAP. CDR3 length: 13 residues. Trimming stripped 1 base from V and 3 bases from J, with 6 bases between. CDR3: CASGLALHTEAFF. The DNA of the CDR3 is TGTGCTAGTGGTTTGGCCCTACACACTGAAGCTTTCTTT. Looking up the rest from reference TRBV12-5 and TRBJ1-1 gives the full variable domain: DARVTQTPRHKVTEMGQEVTMRCQPILGHNTVFWYRQTMMQGLELLAYFRNRAPLDDSGMPKDRFSAEMPDATLATLKIQPSEPRDSAVYFCASGLALHTEAFFGQGTRLTVV.

This clone was seen a single time. This chain uses TRBV5-1 with TRBJ2-6, with 13 bases fitting TRBD2. Per the germline V gene, CDR1 is SGHRS and CDR2 is YFSETQ. The CDR3 contains 19 residues. Unmatched junction bases numbered 9, after V lost 4 bases and J lost 2 bases. In nucleotides, the CDR3 is TGCGCCAGCAGCATCTCGCGGACTAGCGGGGGACCTGGGGCCAACGTCCTGACTTTC. Residues: CASSISRTSGGPGANVLTF.

The chain uses TRBV9 and TRBJ2-1; 13 positions match TRBD2. The junction had 9 bases not matched to a gene; V was cut back by 0 bases and J by 9 bases. Germline V gives CDR1 SGDLS, CDR2 YYNGEE. CDR3 length: 17 amino acids. As DNA, the CDR3 is TGTGCCAGCAGCGTAGATGCCTGGACTAGCGGGAGCGTTGAGCAGTTCTTC. Protein: CASSVDAWTSGSVEQFF.

The V call is TRBV12-5, the J call TRBJ2-7; weak D call: TRBD1 (6 bases). V was clipped by 0 bases and J by 6 bases, with 6 bases between them. This CDR3 has 12 amino acids. Germline assignment: CDR1 LGHNT and CDR2 FRNRAP. The CDR3 sequence is CASGLVQGEQYF. CDR3 sequence (DNA): TGTGCTAGTGGTTTGGTACAGGGCGAGCAGTACTTC. The entire variable domain, with the rest obtained from reference TRBV12-5 and TRBJ2-7, is as follows: DARVTQTPRHKVTEMGQEVTMRCQPILGHNTVFWYRQTMMQGLELLAYFRNRAPLDDSGMPKDRFSAEMPDATLATLKIQPSEPRDSAVYFCASGLVQGEQYFGPGTRLTVT.

This chain uses TRBV13 with TRBJ2-1; tentative D call: TRBD1 (5 bases). Deletions cut 1 base from V and 1 base from J, with 14 bases between. Per germline, CDR1 PRHDT and CDR2 FYEKMQ (reference sequence). This CDR3 has 17 residues. In nucleotides, the CDR3 is TGTGCCAGCAGCTTAGCGTCTGGTCAGGGTTCCTACAATGAGCAGTTCTTC. It is translated as CASSLASGQGSYNEQFF.

CDR3 protein: CASSPPRTGPIYEQYF. The CDR3 nucleotides are TGTGCCAGCAGTCCCCCCCGGACAGGACCCATCTACGAGCAGTACTTC. The chain joins TRBV27 to TRBJ2-7, with 7 bases aligning to TRBD1. In germline, CDR1 is MNHEY, CDR2 SMNVEV (reference sequence). The J segment lost 3 bases and the V segment lost 5 bases, leaving 13 bases of the junction unmatched. The CDR3 runs to 16 residues.

V usage is TRBV11-2 and J usage is TRBJ2-1; D might be TRBD2 (5 bases). V lost 1 base to trimming and J lost 4 bases, with 8 bases between them. The CDR3 loop spans 14 amino acids. Germline V gene data show CDR1 as SGHAT and CDR2 as FQNNGV. CDR3 nucleotide sequence: TGTGCCAGCAGCTTAGGAGCGGAATACAATGAGCAGTTCTTC. It translates to CASSLGAEYNEQFF.

The V and J genes are TRBV28 and TRBJ1-2; 7 nucleotides align to TRBD1. The CDR3 is made up of 14 amino acids. Germline CDR1 reads MDHEN; CDR2 reads SYDVKM. Losses at the gene ends were 4 bases for V and 3 bases for J; bases not matched to a gene: 5. The CDR3 nucleotides read TGTGCCAGCAGTTCCGACAGGGAGGACTATGGCTACACCTTC. This encodes CASSSDREDYGYTF.

The chain couples TRBV7-9 to TRBJ2-7, with TRBD2 matching over 10 bases. The CDR3 has 15 amino acids. Germline V gene sequence: CDR1 SEHNR, CDR2 FQNEAQ (reference sequence). J gave up 6 bases and V 5 bases, and 10 bases lay outside the gene matches. CDR3 protein: CASSGASGRVFEQYF. The CDR3 DNA reads TGTGCCAGCAGCGGGGCTAGCGGGAGAGTATTCGAGCAGTACTTC.

The rearrangement links TRBV9 to TRBJ1-1; D is perhaps TRBD1 (5 bases). Per the germline V gene, CDR1 is SGDLS and CDR2 is YYNGEE. This CDR3 comprises 14 residues. Trimming removed 4 bases from V and 1 base from J, with 11 bases in between. The CDR3 DNA reads as TGTGCCAGCAGCCTATGGGGGGAGAACACTGAAGCTTTCTTT. It specifies CASSLWGENTEAFF.

This chain uses TRBV12-3 or TRBV12-4 with TRBJ1-2; maybe TRBD1 (5 bases). The CDR3 sequence is 13 residues long. The V and J ends lost 3 bases and 8 bases respectively, with 13 bases between them. CDR3 protein: CASSLGGPWGYTF. In nucleotides, the CDR3 is TGTGCCAGCAGTTTGGGGGGTCCATGGGGCTACACCTTC.

The V call is TRBV5-1, the J call TRBJ1-1; D is unclear. Germline CDR1 SGHRS, CDR2 YFSETQ. The CDR3 is 13 amino acids. V was pared by 3 bases and J by 0 bases, with 6 bases between. CDR3 residues: CASSYGVNTEAFF. In DNA, the CDR3 is TGCGCCAGCAGCTACGGAGTGAACACTGAAGCTTTCTTT.

The chain recombines TRBV7-2 with TRBJ2-1; 10 bases map to TRBD1. From germline, CDR1 is SGHTA and CDR2 FQGNSA. The CDR3 is made up of 15 amino acids. J gave up 4 bases and V 4 bases, and 4 bases lay outside the gene matches. The CDR3 spells CASSWPGQGYNEQFF. DNA of the CDR3: TGTGCCAGCAGCTGGCCGGGACAGGGGTACAATGAGCAGTTCTTC. Variable domain in full (rest from reference TRBV7-2 and TRBJ2-1): GAGVSQSPSNKVTEKGKDVELRCDPISGHTALYWYRQSLGQGLEFLIYFQGNSAPDKSGLPSDRFSAERTGGSVSTLTIQRTQQEDSAVYLCASSWPGQGYNEQFFGPGTRLTVL.